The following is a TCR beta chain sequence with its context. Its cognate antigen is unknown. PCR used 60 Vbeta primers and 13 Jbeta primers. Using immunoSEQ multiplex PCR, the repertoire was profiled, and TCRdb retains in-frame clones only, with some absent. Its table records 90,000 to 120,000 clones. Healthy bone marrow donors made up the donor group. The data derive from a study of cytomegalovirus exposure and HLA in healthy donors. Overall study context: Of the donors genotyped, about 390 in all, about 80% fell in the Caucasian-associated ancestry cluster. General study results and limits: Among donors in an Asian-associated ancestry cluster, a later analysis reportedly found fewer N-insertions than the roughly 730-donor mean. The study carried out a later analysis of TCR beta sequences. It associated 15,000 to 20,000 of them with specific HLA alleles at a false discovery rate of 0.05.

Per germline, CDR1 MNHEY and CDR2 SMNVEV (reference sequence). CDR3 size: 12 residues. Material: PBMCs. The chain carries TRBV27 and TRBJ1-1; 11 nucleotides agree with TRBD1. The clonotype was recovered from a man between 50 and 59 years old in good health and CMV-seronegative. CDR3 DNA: TGTTCAACCGGGACAGGGGGGTCTGAAGCTTTCTTT. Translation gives CSTGTGGSEAFF.